This T cell receptor beta chain was sequenced in a study of blood T cells in healthy people across ages. A note on this clonotype: Its antigen is currently unknown.

Alongside a J-beta primer mix, a sample-barcoded 5' primer served in a second PCR lasting roughly 6 to 11 cycles. TCRdb called the 5' RACE reads again in MiXCR, with one record for every CDR3 protein. The sample has about 780,000 distinct CDR3 sequences, about 47% seen once. V gave up 2 bases and J gave up 1 base; unmatched junction bases: 5. Germline V lookup: CDR1 SGDLS, CDR2 YYNGEE. The CDR3 covers 16 residues. Study results and caveats: With unsorted PBMCs, a conclusive comparison of naive versus antigen-experienced cells was not possible.

Donors each provided about 9.5 milliliters of peripheral blood. The rearrangement joins TRBV9 to TRBJ2-3; 9 bases match TRBD1. The source of this sequence is a man older than 75 in good health. The sequenced sample consisted of blood. CDR3 nucleotide sequence: TGTGCCAGCAGCGTTGGGACAGGGACGGGCACAGATACGCAGTATTTT. Its protein product is CASSVGTGTGTDTQYF.